Following are 17 T cell receptor beta chains from one sample sequenced in a study of blood T cell repertoires in COVID-19. The table came from immunoSEQ multiplex PCR; TCRdb's copy has only in-frame clones and leaves some out. The sample includes around 330,000 clones, about nine tenths of them seen just once. The sequenced sample was PBMCs or T cells enriched from blood (not recorded which). These receptors all come from a middle-aged woman who had recovered from COVID-19.

The gene calls are TRBV19 and TRBJ2-6, with a weak D call TRBD1 (6 bases). V lost 6 bases and J lost 1, with 10 bases in between. This CDR3 has 15 amino acids. Germline V gives CDR1 LNHDA, CDR2 SQIVND (reference sequence). The CDR3 nucleotides read TGTGCCAGTAGCTTCACAGGGTCTGGGGCCAACGTCCTGACTTTC. Amino acids: CASSFTGSGANVLTF. The entire variable domain, with the rest obtained from reference TRBV19 and TRBJ2-6, is as follows: DGGITQSPKYLFRKEGQNVTLSCEQNLNHDAMYWYRQDPGQGLRLIYYSQIVNDFQKGDIAEGYSVSREKKESFPLTVTSAQKNPTAFYLCASSFTGSGANVLTFGAGSRLTVL.

The chain uses TRBV27 and TRBJ2-7, with a weak D call TRBD1 (6 bases). The CDR3 loop spans 11 amino acids. Per germline, CDR1 MNHEY and CDR2 SMNVEV (reference sequence). V lost 5 bases and J lost 9, with 11 bases in between. The CDR3 reads CASSQGWVQYF. The CDR3 DNA reads as TGTGCCAGCAGTCAGGGGTGGGTGCAGTACTTC.

The chain recombines TRBV18 with TRBJ1-1; TRBD1 aligns across 8 bases. Germline CDR1 reads KGHSH; CDR2 reads LQKENI. This CDR3 comprises 15 residues. The V and J ends lost 3 bases and 4 bases, in that order; junction bases with no gene match: 7. In DNA, the CDR3 is TGTGCCAGCTCACCCATGACAGGGGAGGGCACTGAAGCTTTCTTT. It specifies CASSPMTGEGTEAFF. The variable domain in full, completed from reference TRBV18 and TRBJ1-1, reads NAGVMQNPRHLVRRRGQEARLRCSPMKGHSHVYWYRQLPEEGLKFMVYLQKENIIDESGMPKERFSAEFPKEGPSILRIQQVVRGDSAAYFCASSPMTGEGTEAFFGQGTRLTVV.

The rearrangement uses TRBV5-4 and TRBJ1-2; D ambiguous. Germline values: CDR1 SGHNT, CDR2 YYREEE (reference sequence). The CDR3 is 12 residues long. The V and J ends lost 0 bases and 8 bases respectively, with 8 bases between them. DNA for the CDR3: TGTGCCAGCAGCTTGGCGGGGTACGGCTACACCTTC. This codes for CASSLAGYGYTF.

The chain links TRBV4-3 to TRBJ2-4; 14 nucleotides align to TRBD2. This CDR3 region has 19 residues. V lost 4 bases, J lost 2 bases, and 10 bases stayed unmatched. From germline, CDR1 is LGHNA and CDR2 YSLEER. DNA of the CDR3: TGCGCCAGCAGCCGTCGGACTAGCGGGAGGCCGCGGCCCAAAAACATTCAGTACTTC. The encoded protein is CASSRRTSGRPRPKNIQYF.

The rearrangement uses TRBV27 and TRBJ2-1; possibly TRBD2 for D (6 bases). Germline V lookup: CDR1 MNHEY, CDR2 SMNVEV (reference sequence). V was shortened by 4 bases and J by 6 bases, with 13 bases between the two germline ends. There are 14 residues in the CDR3. DNA for the CDR3: TGTGCCAGCAGTTACTACCCGGAGGGCAATGAGCAGTTCTTC. It yields the protein CASSYYPEGNEQFF.

The gene calls are TRBV15 and TRBJ2-5, with 9 nucleotides matching TRBD2. The CDR3 consists of 18 residues. The V gene's germline CDR1 is LNHNV and CDR2 YYDKDF (reference sequence). Unmatched junction bases numbered 9, after V lost 1 base and J lost 0 bases. The CDR3 nucleotides read TGTGCCACCAGCAGAGGTTCTAGCGGGATACCGTACCAAGAGACCCAGTACTTC. Its translation is CATSRGSSGIPYQETQYF. Filled out from reference TRBV15 and TRBJ2-5, the complete variable domain reads DAMVIQNPRYQVTQFGKPVTLSCSQTLNHNVMYWYQQKSSQAPKLLFHYYDKDFNNEADTPDNFQSRRPNTSFCFLDIRSPGLGDTAMYLCATSRGSSGIPYQETQYFGPGTRLLVL.

This clone was detected only once. V is TRBV30 and J is TRBJ2-1, with 9 bases lining up with TRBD1. V trimming: 4 bases; J trimming: 3 bases; junction bases outside the gene matches: 4. The CDR3 is 14 residues long. CDR1 is GTSNPN, CDR2 SVGIG, per germline (reference sequence). The DNA for the CDR3 is TGTGCCTGGATTGGGACAGGGCTCTACAATGAGCAGTTCTTC. Protein sequence: CAWIGTGLYNEQFF.

This chain joins TRBV5-1 and TRBJ1-3; D may be TRBD1 (5 bases). The germline gives CDR1 SGHRS, CDR2 YFSETQ. V dropped 0 bases and J dropped 2 bases, with 9 bases sitting between them. The CDR3 loop spans 15 amino acids. CDR3 sequence: CASSLDRSAGNTIYF. The CDR3 DNA reads TGCGCCAGCAGCTTGGACAGGTCGGCTGGAAACACCATATATTTT.

The chain has TRBV5-1 and TRBJ1-4; 7 bases map to TRBD1. The ends lost 4 bases at V and 4 bases at J; junction bases unmatched: 10. Germline CDR1 is SGHRS and CDR2 is YFSETQ. The CDR3 totals 16 residues. The CDR3, as DNA: TGCGCCAGCAGCGAAGGACAGGTTTTCGGTAATGAAAAACTGTTTTTT. It codes for CASSEGQVFGNEKLFF.

V and J are TRBV24-1 and TRBJ2-5; possible D gene TRBD2, 6 bases. V was pared by 3 bases and J by 4 bases, with 11 bases between. The length of the CDR3 is 14 residues. Germline lookup yields CDR1 KGHDR and CDR2 SFDVKD. CDR3 bases: TGTGCCACCAGTGATCCGGGAGCGGTAGAGACCCAGTACTTC. This codes for CATSDPGAVETQYF.

This chain joins TRBV7-2 and TRBJ2-4; a weak D match, TRBD1 (6 bases). Trimming stripped 6 bases from V and 0 bases from J, with 15 bases between. CDR1 and CDR2 (germline): SGHTA, FQGNSA. This CDR3 is 16 amino acids long. The CDR3 loop reads CASSHIGGAAKNIQYF. The CDR3 nucleotides are TGTGCCAGCAGTCATATAGGGGGAGCAGCCAAAAACATTCAGTACTTC.

This clone was counted at least ten times. This chain joins TRBV19 and TRBJ2-7; perhaps TRBD2 as D (5 bases). Germline-derived CDR1 and CDR2 are LNHDA and SQIVND (reference sequence). The CDR3 contains 12 residues. Trimming left V 5 bases short and J 4 bases short, with 9 bases between. The CDR3 is CASSATKYEQYF. The CDR3 bases are TGTGCCAGTAGTGCGACTAAATACGAGCAGTACTTC.

The chain links TRBV30 to TRBJ2-4, with 7 bases lining up with TRBD2. Germline V CDR1 and CDR2: GTSNPN, SVGIG (reference sequence). V shed 5 bases, J shed 9 bases, and the junction held 7 bases outside the gene matches. The CDR3 is 12 amino acids. The CDR3 DNA reads as TGTGCCTGGGGCTTGGGGGGGGGCATTCAGTACTTC. Its protein is CAWGLGGGIQYF.

The chain is built from TRBV19 and TRBJ2-1; D ambiguous. V gave up 7 bases and J gave up 5 bases, with 21 bases separating them. Looked up from germline, CDR1 is LNHDA and CDR2 is SQIVND (reference sequence). CDR3 length equals 16 residues. The CDR3 nucleotides are TGTGCCAGTACCGACGGTCGAGCGCCGCCCAACAATGAGCAGTTCTTC. It yields the protein CASTDGRAPPNNEQFF.

This chain links TRBV9 with TRBJ1-4; 7 bases line up with TRBD1. The CDR3 consists of 16 residues. Germline V gene sequence: CDR1 SGDLS, CDR2 YYNGEE. J was trimmed by 0 bases and V by 0 bases; bases with no gene match: 2. The CDR3 DNA reads TGTGCCAGCAGCGTAGAAGGGACAGCAACTAATGAAAAACTGTTTTTT. Its translation: CASSVEGTATNEKLFF.

This chain connects TRBV7-9 to TRBJ2-5, with TRBD2 matching 12 bases. Per germline, CDR1 SEHNR and CDR2 FQNEAQ (reference sequence). CDR3 length: 17 amino acids. J gave up 5 bases and V 4 bases, and 11 bases lay outside the gene matches. The CDR3 is CASSSSTSGGPWETQYF. CDR3 nucleotide sequence: TGTGCCAGCAGCTCCTCGACTAGCGGGGGCCCCTGGGAGACCCAGTACTTC.